This T cell receptor (beta chain) was sequenced for a study of CD8 T cells in ankylosing spondylitis. Study observations and caveats: Reports of some motif variants in reactive arthritis synovial fluid and blood predate this one. Clones linked with disease were CD8+ and fairly uncommon in the peripheral blood. Characteristic, it appeared, of ankylosing spondylitis blood was a TCR beta motif of eight highly homologous variants.

As the method for making TCR beta libraries, quantitative 5'-RACE with molecular barcodes was used. TCRdb called the 5' RACE reads again in MiXCR, with one record for every CDR3 protein. This sample has fewer than 650,000 distinct CDR3 sequences, with roughly 13% found just once. This CDR3 comprises 16 residues. Germline V gives CDR1 DFQATT, CDR2 SNEGSKA (reference sequence). V gave up 4 bases and J gave up 1 base, with 17 bases separating them. To note about this clonotype: Its antigen remains unidentified.

This TCR came from a male donor with ankylosing spondylitis. The chain links TRBV20-1 to TRBJ2-1; D is possibly TRBD2 (6 bases). The sample was blood, either unsorted or a sorted T cell fraction (not recorded which). The CDR3 DNA sequence: TGCAGTGCTACGGCTAGCGCGGGTGGATCCTACAATGAGCAGTTCTTC. Translating gives CSATASAGGSYNEQFF.